This T cell receptor (beta chain) was recovered during a study of T-cell memory formation after mild COVID-19. General observations from the study: Clones that shrank (day 15 to 85) were balanced CD4/CD8, whereas later expanders leaned CD4+. Of the contracting clones, CD4+ ones lay mainly in CM and EM, and CD8+ ones in EMRA.

The CDR3 covers 12 residues. J was trimmed by 7 bases and V by 3 bases; bases with no gene match: 1. Germline CDR1 is DFQATT and CDR2 is SNEGSKA (reference sequence). As concerns this clonotype: Its antigen is currently unknown.

TCRdb analysed the 5' RACE reads with MiXCR anew, one entry per CDR3 protein. The top ten hold around 13% of the sample, which has approximately 570,000 distinct CDR3 sequences, around 17% seen once. The chain joins TRBV20-1 to TRBJ2-7; 12 bases match TRBD2. The receptor was derived from an adult woman who had mild COVID-19 (a few samples of this study predate the infection). Cell type and time point are not known. Sequencing input: PBMCs or a T cell subset sorted from them (not recorded which). The CDR3 here is CSASLAGGEQYF. CDR3 DNA sequence: TGCAGTGCTAGCCTAGCGGGAGGGGAGCAGTACTTC.